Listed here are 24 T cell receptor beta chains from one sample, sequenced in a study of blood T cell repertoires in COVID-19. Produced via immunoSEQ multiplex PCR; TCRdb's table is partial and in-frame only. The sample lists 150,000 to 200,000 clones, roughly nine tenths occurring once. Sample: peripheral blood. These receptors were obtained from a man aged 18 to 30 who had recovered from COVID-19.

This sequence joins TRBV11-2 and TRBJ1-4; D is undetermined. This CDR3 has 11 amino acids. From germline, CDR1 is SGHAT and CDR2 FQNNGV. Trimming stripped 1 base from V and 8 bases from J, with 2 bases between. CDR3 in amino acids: CASSLAEKLFF. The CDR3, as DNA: TGTGCCAGCAGCTTAGCGGAAAAACTGTTTTTT.

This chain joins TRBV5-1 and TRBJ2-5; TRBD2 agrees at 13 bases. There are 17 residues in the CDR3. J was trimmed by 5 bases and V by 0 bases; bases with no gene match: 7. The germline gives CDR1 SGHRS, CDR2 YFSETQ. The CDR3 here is CASSLAGLAGEGETQYF. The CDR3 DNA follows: TGCGCCAGCAGCTTGGCCGGACTAGCGGGAGAAGGGGAGACCCAGTACTTC.

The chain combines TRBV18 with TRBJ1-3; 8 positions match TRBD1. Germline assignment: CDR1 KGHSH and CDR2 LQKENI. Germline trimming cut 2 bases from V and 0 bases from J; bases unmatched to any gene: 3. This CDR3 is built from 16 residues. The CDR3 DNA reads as TGTGCCAGCTCACCAGGACAGGGAAACTCTGGAAACACCATATATTTT. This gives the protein CASSPGQGNSGNTIYF.

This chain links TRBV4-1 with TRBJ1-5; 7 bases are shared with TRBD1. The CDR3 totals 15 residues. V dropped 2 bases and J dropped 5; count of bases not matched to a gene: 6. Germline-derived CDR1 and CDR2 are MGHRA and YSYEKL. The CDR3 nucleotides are TGCGCCAGCAGCCAAAGACAGGGTAACGATCAGCCCCAGCATTTT. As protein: CASSQRQGNDQPQHF.

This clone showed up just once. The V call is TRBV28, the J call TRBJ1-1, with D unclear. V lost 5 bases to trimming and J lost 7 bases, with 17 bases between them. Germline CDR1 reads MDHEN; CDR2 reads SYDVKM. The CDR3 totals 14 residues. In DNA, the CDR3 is TGTGCCAGCAGTCAGGTAATAGTCGACGGTGAAGCTTTCTTT. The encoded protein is CASSQVIVDGEAFF. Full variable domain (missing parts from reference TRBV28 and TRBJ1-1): DVKVTQSSRYLVKRTGEKVFLECVQDMDHENMFWYRQDPGLGLRLIYFSYDVKMKEKGDIPEGYSVSREKKERFSLILESASTNQTSMYLCASSQVIVDGEAFFGQGTRLTVV.

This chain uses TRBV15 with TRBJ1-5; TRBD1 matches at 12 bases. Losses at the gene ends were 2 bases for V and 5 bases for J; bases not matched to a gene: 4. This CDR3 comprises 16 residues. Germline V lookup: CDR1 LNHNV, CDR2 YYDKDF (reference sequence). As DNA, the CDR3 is TGTGCCACCAGCAGACCCGGGACAGGGGGCTATCAGCCCCAGCATTTT. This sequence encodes CATSRPGTGGYQPQHF.

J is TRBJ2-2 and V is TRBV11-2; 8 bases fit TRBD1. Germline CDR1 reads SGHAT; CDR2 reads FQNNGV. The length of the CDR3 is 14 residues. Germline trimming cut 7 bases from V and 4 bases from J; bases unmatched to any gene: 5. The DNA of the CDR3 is TGTGCCAGCACTCGGACAGGGAGCACCGGGGAGCTGTTTTTT. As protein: CASTRTGSTGELFF. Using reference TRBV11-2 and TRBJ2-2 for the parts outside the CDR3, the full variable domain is EAGVAQSPRYKIIEKRQSVAFWCNPISGHATLYWYQQILGQGPKLLIQFQNNGVVDDSQLPKDRFSAERLKGVDSTLKIQPAKLEDSAVYLCASTRTGSTGELFFGEGSRLTVL.

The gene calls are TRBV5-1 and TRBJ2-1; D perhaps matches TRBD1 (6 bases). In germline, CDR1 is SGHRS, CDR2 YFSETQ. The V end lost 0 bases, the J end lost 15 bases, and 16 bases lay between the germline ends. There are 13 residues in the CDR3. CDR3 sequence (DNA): TGCGCCAGCAGCTTGGCCTCGGCGGACAGACTGTTCTTC. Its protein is CASSLASADRLFF.

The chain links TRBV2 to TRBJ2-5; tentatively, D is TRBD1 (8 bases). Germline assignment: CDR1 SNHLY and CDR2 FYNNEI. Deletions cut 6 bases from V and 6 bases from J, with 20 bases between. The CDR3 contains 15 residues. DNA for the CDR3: TGTGCCAGCAGCCTACAGGGGGGGAGAGAACAGACCCAGTACTTC. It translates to CASSLQGGREQTQYF.

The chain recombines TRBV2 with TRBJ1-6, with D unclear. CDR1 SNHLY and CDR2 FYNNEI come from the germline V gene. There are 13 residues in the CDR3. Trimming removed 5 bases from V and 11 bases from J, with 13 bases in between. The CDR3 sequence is CASSLARGTPLHF. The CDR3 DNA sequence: TGTGCCAGCAGTCTTGCTAGAGGAACACCCCTCCACTTT.

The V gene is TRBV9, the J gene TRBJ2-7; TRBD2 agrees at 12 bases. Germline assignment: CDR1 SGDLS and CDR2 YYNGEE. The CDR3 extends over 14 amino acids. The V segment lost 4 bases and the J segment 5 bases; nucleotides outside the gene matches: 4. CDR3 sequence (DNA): TGTGCCAGCAGCTCACTAGCGGGAGGTGACGAGCAGTACTTC. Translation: CASSSLAGGDEQYF.

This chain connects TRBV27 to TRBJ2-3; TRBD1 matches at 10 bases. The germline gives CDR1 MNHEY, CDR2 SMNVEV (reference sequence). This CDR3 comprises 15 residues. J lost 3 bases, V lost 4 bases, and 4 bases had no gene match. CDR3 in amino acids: CASSSWTGGTDTQYF. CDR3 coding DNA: TGTGCCAGCAGTTCTTGGACAGGGGGAACAGATACGCAGTATTTT.

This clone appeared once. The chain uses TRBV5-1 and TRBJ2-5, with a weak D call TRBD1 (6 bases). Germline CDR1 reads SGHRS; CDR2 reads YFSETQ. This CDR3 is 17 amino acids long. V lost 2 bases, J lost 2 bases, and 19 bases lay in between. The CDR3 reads CASSLVQGPRNQETQYF. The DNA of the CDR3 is TGCGCCAGCAGCTTAGTACAGGGACCCCGCAATCAAGAGACCCAGTACTTC.

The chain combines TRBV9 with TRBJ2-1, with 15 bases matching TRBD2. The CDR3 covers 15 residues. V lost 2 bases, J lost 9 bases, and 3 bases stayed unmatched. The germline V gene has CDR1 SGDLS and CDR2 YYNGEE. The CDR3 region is CASSVGTSGRTEQFF. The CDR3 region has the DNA TGTGCCAGCAGCGTTGGGACTAGCGGGAGGACTGAGCAGTTCTTC. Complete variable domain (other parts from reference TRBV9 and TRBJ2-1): DSGVTQTPKHLITATGQRVTLRCSPRSGDLSVYWYQQSLDQGLQFLIQYYNGEERAKGNILERFSAQQFPDLHSELNLSSLELGDSALYFCASSVGTSGRTEQFFGPGTRLTVL.

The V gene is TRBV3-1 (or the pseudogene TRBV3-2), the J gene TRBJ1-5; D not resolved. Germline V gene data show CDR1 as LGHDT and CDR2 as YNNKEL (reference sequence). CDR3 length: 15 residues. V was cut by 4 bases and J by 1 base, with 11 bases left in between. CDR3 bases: TGTGCCAGCAGCCTTTCGACTTTGAGCAATCAGCCCCAGCATTTT. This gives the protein CASSLSTLSNQPQHF.

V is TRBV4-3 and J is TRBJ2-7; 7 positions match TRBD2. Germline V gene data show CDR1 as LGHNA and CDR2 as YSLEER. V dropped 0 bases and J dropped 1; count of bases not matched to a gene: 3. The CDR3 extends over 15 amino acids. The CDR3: CASSQDEAGSYEQYF. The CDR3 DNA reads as TGCGCCAGCAGCCAAGATGAAGCGGGGTCCTACGAGCAGTACTTC.

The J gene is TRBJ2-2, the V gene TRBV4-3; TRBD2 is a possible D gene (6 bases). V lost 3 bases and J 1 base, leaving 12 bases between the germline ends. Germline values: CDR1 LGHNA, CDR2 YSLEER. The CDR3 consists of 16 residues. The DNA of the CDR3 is TGCGCCAGCAGCCATACGAGGGGACTGAACACCGGGGAGCTGTTTTTT. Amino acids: CASSHTRGLNTGELFF.

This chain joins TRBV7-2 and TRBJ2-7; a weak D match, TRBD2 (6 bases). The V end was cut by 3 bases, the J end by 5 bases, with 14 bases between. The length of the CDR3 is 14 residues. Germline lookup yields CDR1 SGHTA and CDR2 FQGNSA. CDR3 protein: CASSLYGSPNEQYF. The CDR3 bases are TGTGCCAGCAGCTTGTACGGGAGTCCCAACGAGCAGTACTTC.

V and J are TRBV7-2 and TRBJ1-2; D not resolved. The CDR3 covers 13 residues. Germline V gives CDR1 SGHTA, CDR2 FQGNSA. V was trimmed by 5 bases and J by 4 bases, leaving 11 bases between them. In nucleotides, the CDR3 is TGTGCCAGCAGCGGCCCCCTTGGCTATGGCTACACCTTC. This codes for CASSGPLGYGYTF.

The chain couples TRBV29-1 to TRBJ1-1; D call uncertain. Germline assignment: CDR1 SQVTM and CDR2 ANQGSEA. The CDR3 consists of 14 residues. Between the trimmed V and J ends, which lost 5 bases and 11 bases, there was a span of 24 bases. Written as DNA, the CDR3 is TGCAGCGTTCTAAGGCTGGACTCCCTATCGGTGGCTTTCTTT. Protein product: CSVLRLDSLSVAFF.

Written as DNA, the CDR3 is TGTGCCAGCAGCTTAGGCGGGAGTGTCTACGAGCAGTACTTC. Amino acids: CASSLGGSVYEQYF. The chain is built from TRBV7-2 and TRBJ2-7; TRBD2 agrees at 7 bases. Germline trimming cut 1 base from V and 3 bases from J; bases unmatched to any gene: 3. This CDR3 has 14 amino acids. In germline, CDR1 is SGHTA, CDR2 FQGNSA.

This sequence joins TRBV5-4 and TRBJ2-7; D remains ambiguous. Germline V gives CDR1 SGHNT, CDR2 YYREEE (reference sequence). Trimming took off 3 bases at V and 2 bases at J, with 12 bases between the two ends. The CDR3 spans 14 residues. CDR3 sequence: CASSSQDTPYEQYF. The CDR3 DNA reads TGTGCCAGCAGCTCCCAGGATACCCCCTACGAGCAGTACTTC.

The CDR3 protein is CASRIAGVPYEQYF. The CDR3 region has the DNA TGTGCCAGCCGAATAGCGGGAGTTCCCTACGAGCAGTACTTC. This chain uses TRBV28 with TRBJ2-7, with 9 bases that match TRBD2. Germline CDR1 reads MDHEN; CDR2 reads SYDVKM. This CDR3 contains 14 residues. Losses at the gene ends were 8 bases for V and 2 bases for J; bases not matched to a gene: 7. The whole variable domain, filled in from reference TRBV28 and TRBJ2-7, reads DVKVTQSSRYLVKRTGEKVFLECVQDMDHENMFWYRQDPGLGLRLIYFSYDVKMKEKGDIPEGYSVSREKKERFSLILESASTNQTSMYLCASRIAGVPYEQYFGPGTRLTVT.

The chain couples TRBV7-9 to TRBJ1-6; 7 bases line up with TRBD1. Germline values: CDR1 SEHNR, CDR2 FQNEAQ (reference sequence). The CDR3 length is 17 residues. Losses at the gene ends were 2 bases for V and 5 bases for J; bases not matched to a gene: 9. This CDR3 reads CASSLRLQGIDNSPLHF. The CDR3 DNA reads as TGTGCCAGCAGCTTACGCCTACAGGGGATCGATAATTCACCCCTCCACTTT.